A selection of T cell receptor beta chains follows, all from one sample in a study of technical replicates of blood from a few donors. Generated by immunoSEQ multiplex PCR, the TCRdb table keeps only in-frame clones and is missing some. This sample carries tens of thousands of clones, nearly 99% of them seen once, and the ten largest clones take approximately 0.2%. Sequenced: T cells isolated from PBMCs. The source of these receptors is a human donor in good health. CDR3s include the opening cysteine and the closing phenylalanine or tryptophan. A D gene is named only where the DNA matches it firmly.

TRBJ2-3	TRBD1	TRBV2	CASSDFPGQGVDTQYF
TRBJ1-1	.	TRBV9	CASSPLPGGGTEAFF
TRBJ2-7	.	TRBV7-6	CASSLEASLGEQYF
TRBJ1-2	TRBD1	TRBV27	CASSQTGRGTWGYTF
TRBJ1-5	.	TRBV19	CASSPQVALSQPQHF
TRBJ1-2	.	TRBV19	CASSIEGGYYGYTF
TRBJ1-1	.	TRBV7-2	CASSRVASNTEAFF
TRBJ1-5	TRBD1	TRBV11-2	CASSLSRDSFNQPQHF
TRBJ2-2	TRBD2	TRBV7-7	CASSLLLADTGELFF
TRBJ1-5	.	TRBV28	CASSTPGVAQPQHF
TRBJ1-5	TRBD1	TRBV18	CASSLDRGRAQPQHF
TRBJ2-1	TRBD2	TRBV5-4	CASSLGAASGNEQFF
TRBJ2-7	TRBD2	TRBV7-2	CASEKTTSGFYEQYF
TRBJ1-2	.	TRBV29-1	CSVDKTGLNYGYTF
TRBJ1-4	.	TRBV7-9	CASSLAVATNEKLFF
TRBJ2-1	.	TRBV7-2	CASSPGASEQFF
TRBJ2-1	.	TRBV5-5	CASTLRTPGSYNEQFF
TRBJ2-1	TRBD1	TRBV6-1	CASSPDRPSNEQFF
TRBJ1-3	.	TRBV5-6	CASSPRTTKNTIYF
TRBJ1-5	.	TRBV28	CASSFPGGSNQPQHF
TRBJ1-5	.	TRBV30	CAWSPDSGNQPQHF
TRBJ2-7	.	TRBV5-6	CASSLGQVKQYF
TRBJ2-2	.	TRBV4-2	CASRSGAGFTGELFF
TRBJ2-6	.	TRBV30	CACSMAGRSGANVLTF
TRBJ1-1	.	TRBV9	CASSFEGGNTEAFF
TRBJ2-5	.	TRBV27	CASSSPGAQYF
TRBJ2-3	TRBD2	TRBV7-9	CASSFRLAEDTDTQYF
TRBJ2-1	.	TRBV4-3	CASSQLEGSYNEQFF
TRBJ1-2	TRBD1	TRBV2	CASKPLQGALGGYTF
TRBJ1-1	.	TRBV19	CASTYGGVLAFF
TRBJ1-1	.	TRBV30	CAWRRSGMNTEAFF
TRBJ2-3	TRBD2	TRBV7-3	CASSPAGLAGGTDTQYF
TRBJ1-2	.	TRBV7-2	CASSLALGVAFQGYTF
TRBJ2-7	.	TRBV5-1	CASSPTTGLTSYEQYF
TRBJ2-3	.	TRBV9	CASSPRGTNADTQYF
TRBJ2-1	.	TRBV6-1	CASSEGRTAIYNEQFF
TRBJ2-3	.	TRBV7-9	CATLKGPGTDTQYF
TRBJ2-5	.	TRBV10-3	CAISLSRDQETQYF
TRBJ2-7	.	TRBV27	CASSFNSPQSPYEQYF
TRBJ1-5	.	TRBV2	CASSSRVDQPQHF
TRBJ2-7	.	TRBV7-2	CASSSSGIRYEQYF
TRBJ2-2	.	TRBV5-1	CASSQSPSLSAAGELFF
TRBJ2-1	TRBD2	TRBV14	CASSQKYGIKREGRDEQFF
TRBJ2-2	TRBD2	TRBV7-8	CASSLARGSGRARRELFF
TRBJ1-1	.	TRBV9	CASREGSGNTEAFF
TRBJ1-1	.	TRBV5-6	CASSIVGGRLEAFF
TRBJ1-4	.	TRBV5-1	CASSLGPQREKLFF
TRBJ2-4	.	TRBV15	CATSRAENIQYF
TRBJ1-5	.	TRBV6-5	CASSYSTYEEPQHF